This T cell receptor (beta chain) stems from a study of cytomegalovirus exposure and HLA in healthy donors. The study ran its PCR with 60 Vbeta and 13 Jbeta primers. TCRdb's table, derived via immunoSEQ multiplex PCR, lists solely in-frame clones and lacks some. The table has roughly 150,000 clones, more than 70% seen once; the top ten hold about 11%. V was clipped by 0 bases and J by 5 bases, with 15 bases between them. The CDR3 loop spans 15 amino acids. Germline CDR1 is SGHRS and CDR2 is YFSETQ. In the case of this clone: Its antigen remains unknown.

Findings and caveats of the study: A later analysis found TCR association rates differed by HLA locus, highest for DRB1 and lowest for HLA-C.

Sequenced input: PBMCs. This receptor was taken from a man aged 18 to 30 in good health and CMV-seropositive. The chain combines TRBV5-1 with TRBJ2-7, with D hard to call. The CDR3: CASSLGQAGSDEQYF. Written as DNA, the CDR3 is TGCGCCAGCAGCTTGGGTCAGGCAGGATCAGACGAGCAGTACTTC.